The 22 T cell receptor beta chains reported below all come from one sample, sequenced in a study of blood T cells in healthy people across ages. Then a second PCR, running about 6 to 12 cycles, was carried out with a sample-barcoded 5' primer and a J-beta primer mix. TCRdb passed the 5' RACE reads through MiXCR, listing each CDR3 protein once. The data show hundreds of thousands of distinct CDR3 sequences, with more than 50% seen just once and more than 25% held by the top ten. The sequencing sample was made of blood. The receptors were gathered from a man aged 40-50 years in good health.

The V call is TRBV6-5, the J call TRBJ2-1; the D is unclear. The length of the CDR3 is 13 residues. V was trimmed by 2 bases and J by 10 bases, leaving 12 bases between them. Germline CDR1 reads MNHEY; CDR2 reads SVGAGI. The DNA for the CDR3 is TGTGCCAGCAGTTACGGCGGACCCAGGGAGCAGTTCTTC. This gives the protein CASSYGGPREQFF.

This clonotype was seen a few times. This rearrangement joins TRBV13 to TRBJ2-3; D unresolved. The CDR3 sequence is 14 residues long. Trimming took 5 bases from V and 7 from J, leaving 16 bases between them. Germline V gene lookup returns CDR1 PRHDT and CDR2 FYEKMQ (reference sequence). For the CDR3, the DNA is TGTGCCAGCAGCCCGGAGCATGGGGAACATACGCAGTATTTT. Protein: CASSPEHGEHTQYF. Filled out from reference TRBV13 and TRBJ2-3, the complete variable domain reads AAGVIQSPRHLIKEKRETATLKCYPIPRHDTVYWYQQGPGQDPQFLISFYEKMQSDKGSIPDRFSAQQFSDYHSELNMSSLELGDSALYFCASSPEHGEHTQYFGPGTRLTVL.

The chain has TRBV28 and TRBJ2-3; TRBD2 matches at 13 bases. From germline, CDR1 is MDHEN and CDR2 SYDVKM. After removal of 5 bases from V and 2 bases from J, the junction contained 10 bases not matched to a gene. The CDR3 has 18 residues. The CDR3 loop is CASSLRLAGGPVTDTQYF. The CDR3 coding sequence is TGTGCCAGCAGTCTACGACTAGCGGGAGGTCCCGTCACAGATACGCAGTATTTT.

The V gene is TRBV3-1, the J gene TRBJ2-2; D is undetermined. This CDR3 comprises 16 residues. Trimming took off 2 bases at V and 5 bases at J, with 15 bases between the two ends. The V gene's germline CDR1 is LGHDT and CDR2 YNNKEL (reference sequence). The CDR3 protein is CASSQHGPGDTGELFF. The CDR3 DNA sequence: TGTGCCAGCAGCCAACACGGACCGGGCGATACCGGGGAGCTGTTTTTT.

The chain employs TRBV24-1 and TRBJ2-1; D is unclear. Trimming left V 3 bases short and J 6 bases short, with 14 bases between. CDR3 size: 15 residues. Germline V gene sequence: CDR1 KGHDR, CDR2 SFDVKD. This CDR3 reads CATSDPRGVANEQFF. CDR3 DNA: TGTGCCACCAGTGATCCCCGTGGGGTGGCCAATGAGCAGTTCTTC.

There are a few counts of this clonotype. The chain joins TRBV28 to TRBJ2-6, with 8 bases lining up with TRBD1. Trimming took 6 bases from V and 4 from J; bases not matched to a gene: 2. The CDR3 consists of 14 residues. CDR1 is MDHEN, CDR2 SYDVKM, per germline. CDR3 coding DNA: TGTGCCAGCAGGACAGGGGACGGGGCCAACGTCCTGACTTTC. This sequence encodes CASRTGDGANVLTF.

The CDR3 region is CSARYITNEQYF. CDR3 DNA sequence: TGCAGTGCTAGATATATCACCAACGAGCAGTACTTC. The chain is built from TRBV20-1 and TRBJ2-7; D uncertain. CDR3 length equals 12 residues. In germline, CDR1 is DFQATT, CDR2 SNEGSKA (reference sequence). Trimming removed 2 bases at V and 5 bases at J, with 10 bases between.

CDR3 nucleotides: TGTGCCAGCAGTCCAACTAGCGGGAGAGGCGCCTACAATGAGCAGTTCTTC. Protein: CASSPTSGRGAYNEQFF. The chain uses TRBV27 and TRBJ2-1, with 11 bases aligning to TRBD2. The CDR3 runs 17 residues. From germline, CDR1 is MNHEY and CDR2 SMNVEV (reference sequence). V lost 5 bases, J lost 2 bases, and 8 bases stayed unmatched.

The chain employs TRBV7-2 and TRBJ2-2, with D perhaps TRBD1 (5 bases). Trimming took 2 bases from V and 4 from J, leaving 14 bases between them. The CDR3 has 16 amino acids. Germline CDR1 SGHTA, CDR2 FQGNSA. For the CDR3, the DNA is TGTGCCAGCAGCTTACATGGACAAGGAGTCACCGGGGAGCTGTTTTTT. Its protein is CASSLHGQGVTGELFF.

This clonotype turned up a few times. The chain combines TRBV10-3 with TRBJ2-1, with 9 bases aligning to TRBD2. Germline values: CDR1 ENHRY, CDR2 SYGVKD. Trimming took 6 bases from V and 5 from J; bases not matched to a gene: 8. This CDR3 is 15 amino acids long. CDR3 amino acids: CAISLAGLGDNEQFF. CDR3 nucleotides: TGTGCCATCAGCCTAGCGGGGTTGGGGGACAATGAGCAGTTCTTC.

The rearrangement joins TRBV27 to TRBJ1-6; tentative D call: TRBD1 (6 bases). Deletions cut 4 bases from V and 4 bases from J, with 11 bases between. There are 15 residues in the CDR3. The germline gives CDR1 MNHEY, CDR2 SMNVEV (reference sequence). The chain's CDR3 is CASSYTGPYNSPLHF. The CDR3 DNA reads TGTGCCAGCAGTTACACAGGGCCATATAATTCACCCCTCCACTTT.

The rearrangement joins TRBV9 to TRBJ2-5; D is unclear. Germline V CDR1 and CDR2: SGDLS, YYNGEE. This CDR3 is built from 12 residues. V gave up 3 bases and J gave up 7 bases, with 10 bases separating them. CDR3 protein: CASSDLTWTQYF. DNA of the CDR3: TGTGCCAGCAGCGACCTGACTTGGACCCAGTACTTC.

This clonotype was observed a handful of times. This rearrangement joins TRBV28 to TRBJ2-1; 7 bases line up with TRBD2. There are 13 residues in the CDR3. Germline-derived CDR1 and CDR2 are MDHEN and SYDVKM. The ends lost 10 bases at V and 1 base at J; junction bases unmatched: 4. The CDR3 region has the DNA TGTGCCACAGGGCGGGGGTCCTACAATGAGCAGTTCTTC. It codes for CATGRGSYNEQFF. Filled out from reference TRBV28 and TRBJ2-1, the complete variable domain reads DVKVTQSSRYLVKRTGEKVFLECVQDMDHENMFWYRQDPGLGLRLIYFSYDVKMKEKGDIPEGYSVSREKKERFSLILESASTNQTSMYLCATGRGSYNEQFFGPGTRLTVL.

The rearrangement links TRBV7-2 to TRBJ1-2; D might be TRBD1 (6 bases). This CDR3 has 13 residues. The V end lost 6 bases, the J end lost 7 bases, and 15 bases lay between the germline ends. CDR1 and CDR2 from the germline V gene are SGHTA and FQGNSA. The CDR3 DNA reads as TGTGCCAGCAGTACCAGACAGGTCCGTGGCTACACCTTC. It codes for CASSTRQVRGYTF.

The V and J genes are TRBV12-3 or TRBV12-4 and TRBJ2-7, with 11 bases lining up with TRBD1. The ends lost 7 bases at V and 5 bases at J; junction bases unmatched: 16. This CDR3 has 17 amino acids. The CDR3 sequence: CASTQSAGGTGGDEQYF. The CDR3 bases are TGTGCCAGCACTCAAAGTGCGGGGGGGACAGGGGGGGACGAGCAGTACTTC.

The V call is TRBV7-2, the J call TRBJ2-7; TRBD1 aligns across 11 bases. The germline V gene encodes CDR1 SGHTA and CDR2 FQGNSA. The V and J ends lost 4 bases and 0 bases, in that order; junction bases with no gene match: 5. CDR3 length: 16 amino acids. CDR3 in amino acids: CASSWTGGGGSYEQYF. The CDR3 DNA reads as TGTGCCAGCAGCTGGACAGGGGGCGGGGGCTCCTACGAGCAGTACTTC.

DNA for the CDR3: TGTGCCAGCAGCCAAGATCGGGTTGGGCAGGAATTTGAAAAACTGTTTTTT. Translation gives CASSQDRVGQEFEKLFF. This chain links TRBV4-2 with TRBJ1-4, with D unclear. Germline V gene sequence: CDR1 LGHNA, CDR2 YNFKEQ. V shed 0 bases and J shed 7 bases, with 18 bases lying between them. The CDR3 extends over 17 amino acids.

The chain is built from TRBV7-9 and TRBJ2-5; 7 nucleotides match TRBD1. V dropped 4 bases and J dropped 0; count of bases not matched to a gene: 5. Germline CDR1 SEHNR, CDR2 FQNEAQ (reference sequence). The CDR3 length is 15 residues. The CDR3 DNA is TGTGCCAGCAGCTCTCGGACAGGATACCAAGAGACCCAGTACTTC. Encoded protein: CASSSRTGYQETQYF.

In this sample, this clonotype turned up a few times. The rearrangement links TRBV29-1 to TRBJ1-5, with 7 nucleotides matching TRBD1. CDR1 is SQVTM and CDR2 is ANQGSEA in the germline V gene. Trimming took 4 bases from V and 3 from J; bases not matched to a gene: 3. The CDR3 has 13 amino acids. CDR3 loop: CSVGQGYNQPQHF. The CDR3, as DNA: TGCAGCGTTGGACAGGGATACAATCAGCCCCAGCATTTT.

The chain combines TRBV9 with TRBJ2-7; TRBD1 agrees at 8 bases. In germline, CDR1 is SGDLS, CDR2 YYNGEE. The trim removed 4 bases at V and 0 bases at J, leaving 9 bases unmatched. The CDR3 length is 16 residues. The CDR3 coding sequence is TGTGCCAGCAGCCCCCGCGGGACAGGAAACTCCTACGAGCAGTACTTC. The encoded protein is CASSPRGTGNSYEQYF.

This clonotype was counted a few times. The V gene is TRBV7-9, the J gene TRBJ2-5; 7 nucleotides agree with TRBD1. Germline lookup yields CDR1 SEHNR and CDR2 FQNEAQ (reference sequence). The CDR3 is 13 amino acids. Germline trimming cut 5 bases from V and 5 bases from J; bases unmatched to any gene: 5. The CDR3 sequence is CASSPTGKETQYF. In DNA, the CDR3 is TGTGCCAGCAGCCCGACAGGGAAGGAGACCCAGTACTTC.

This clonotype was seen more than once but under ten times. V is TRBV7-3 and J is TRBJ2-2, with TRBD2 matching 10 bases. The CDR3 runs 16 residues. Looked up from germline, CDR1 is SGHTA and CDR2 is FQGTGA. V dropped 5 bases and J dropped 3; count of bases not matched to a gene: 6. The CDR3 sequence: CASSRSGRADTGELFF. The CDR3, as DNA: TGTGCCAGCAGCCGCAGCGGGAGGGCGGACACCGGGGAGCTGTTTTTT.